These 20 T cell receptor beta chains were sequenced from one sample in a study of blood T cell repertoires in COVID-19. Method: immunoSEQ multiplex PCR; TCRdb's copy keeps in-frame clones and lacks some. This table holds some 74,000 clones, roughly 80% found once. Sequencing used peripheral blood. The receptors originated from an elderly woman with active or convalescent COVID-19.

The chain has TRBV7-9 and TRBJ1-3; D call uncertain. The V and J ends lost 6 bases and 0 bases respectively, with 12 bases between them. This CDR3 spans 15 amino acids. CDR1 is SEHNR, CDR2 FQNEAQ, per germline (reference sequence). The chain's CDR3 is CASRPTGNSGNTIYF. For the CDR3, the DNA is TGTGCCAGCAGACCTACGGGTAACTCTGGAAACACCATATATTTT.

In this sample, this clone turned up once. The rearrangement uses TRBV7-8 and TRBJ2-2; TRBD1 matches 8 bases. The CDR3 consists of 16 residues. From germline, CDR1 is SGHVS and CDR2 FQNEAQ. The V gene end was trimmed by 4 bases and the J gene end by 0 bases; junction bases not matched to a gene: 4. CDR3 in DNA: TGTGCCAGCAGCTCTTCAGGGGGCCCGAACACCGGGGAGCTGTTTTTT. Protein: CASSSSGGPNTGELFF.

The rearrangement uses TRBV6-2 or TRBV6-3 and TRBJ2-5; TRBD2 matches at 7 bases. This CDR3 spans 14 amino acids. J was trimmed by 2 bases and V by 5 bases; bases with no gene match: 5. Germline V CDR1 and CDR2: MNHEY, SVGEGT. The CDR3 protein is CASSPGLPQETQYF. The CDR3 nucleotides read TGTGCCAGCAGTCCGGGACTACCTCAAGAGACCCAGTACTTC.

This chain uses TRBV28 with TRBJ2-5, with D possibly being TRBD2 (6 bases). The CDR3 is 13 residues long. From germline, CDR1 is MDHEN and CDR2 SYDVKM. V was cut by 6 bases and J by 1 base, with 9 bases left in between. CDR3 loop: CASSGGFQETQYF. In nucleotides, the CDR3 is TGTGCCAGCAGCGGGGGATTCCAAGAGACCCAGTACTTC.

The CDR3 loop is CASSVGPAGVHGELFF. The CDR3 DNA reads TGTGCCAGCAGCGTAGGCCCAGCGGGAGTTCACGGGGAGCTGTTTTTT. V and J are TRBV9 and TRBJ2-2; 8 positions match TRBD2. Germline trimming cut 0 bases from V and 7 bases from J; bases unmatched to any gene: 8. Germline assignment: CDR1 SGDLS and CDR2 YYNGEE. This CDR3 region has 16 residues. The full variable domain, completed using reference TRBV9 and TRBJ2-2, is DSGVTQTPKHLITATGQRVTLRCSPRSGDLSVYWYQQSLDQGLQFLIQYYNGEERAKGNILERFSAQQFPDLHSELNLSSLELGDSALYFCASSVGPAGVHGELFFGEGSRLTVL.

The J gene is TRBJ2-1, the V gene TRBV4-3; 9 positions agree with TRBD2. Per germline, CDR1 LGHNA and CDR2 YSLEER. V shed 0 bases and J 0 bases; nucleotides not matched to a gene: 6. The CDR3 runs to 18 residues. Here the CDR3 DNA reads TGCGCCAGCAGCCAAGATTCGCTAGCGGGGAACTCCTACAATGAGCAGTTCTTC. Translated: CASSQDSLAGNSYNEQFF.

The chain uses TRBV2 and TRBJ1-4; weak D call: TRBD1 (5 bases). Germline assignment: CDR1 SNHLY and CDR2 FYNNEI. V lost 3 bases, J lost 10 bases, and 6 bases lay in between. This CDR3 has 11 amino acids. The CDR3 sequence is CASSEGGKLFF. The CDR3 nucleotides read TGTGCCAGCAGTGAGGGGGGAAAACTGTTTTTT. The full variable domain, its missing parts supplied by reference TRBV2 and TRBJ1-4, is EPEVTQTPSHQVTQMGQEVILRCVPISNHLYFYWYRQILGQKVEFLVSFYNNEISEKSEIFDDQFSVERPDGSNFTLKIRSTKLEDSAMYFCASSEGGKLFFGSGTQLSVL.

Here the CDR3 reads CASSQAPLTDTQYF. The CDR3 nucleotides read TGTGCCAGCAGCCAAGCCCCCCTCACAGATACGCAGTATTTT. V and J are TRBV3-1 (or the pseudogene TRBV3-2) and TRBJ2-3; D gene unclear. Looked up from germline, CDR1 is LGHDT and CDR2 is YNNKEL (reference sequence). The V gene lost 1 base and the J gene lost 2 bases, with 7 bases spanning the gap. The CDR3 totals 14 residues.

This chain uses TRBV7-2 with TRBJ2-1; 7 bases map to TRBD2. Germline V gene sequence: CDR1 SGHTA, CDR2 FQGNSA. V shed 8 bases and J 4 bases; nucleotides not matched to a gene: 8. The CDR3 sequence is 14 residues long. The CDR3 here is CASAGTSVYNEQFF. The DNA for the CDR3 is TGTGCCAGCGCGGGCACTAGCGTATACAATGAGCAGTTCTTC.

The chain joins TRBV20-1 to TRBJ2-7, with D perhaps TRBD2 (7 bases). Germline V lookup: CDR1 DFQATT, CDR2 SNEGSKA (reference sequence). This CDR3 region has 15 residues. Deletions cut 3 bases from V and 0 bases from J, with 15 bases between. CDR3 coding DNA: TGCAGTGCTAGTTGGGGGGGACAAAGCTCCTACGAGCAGTACTTC. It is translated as CSASWGGQSSYEQYF.

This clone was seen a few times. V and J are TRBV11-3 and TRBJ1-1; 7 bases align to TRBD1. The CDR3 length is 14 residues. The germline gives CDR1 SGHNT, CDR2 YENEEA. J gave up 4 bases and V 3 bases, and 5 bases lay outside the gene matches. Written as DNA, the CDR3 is TGTGCCAGCAGCTTGACAGGGCCGGCCACTGAAGCTTTCTTT. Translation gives CASSLTGPATEAFF. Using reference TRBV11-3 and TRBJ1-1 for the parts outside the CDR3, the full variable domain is EAGVVQSPRYKIIEKKQPVAFWCNPISGHNTLYWYLQNLGQGPELLIRYENEEAVDDSQLPKDRFSAERLKGVDSTLKIQPAELGDSAVYLCASSLTGPATEAFFGQGTRLTVV.

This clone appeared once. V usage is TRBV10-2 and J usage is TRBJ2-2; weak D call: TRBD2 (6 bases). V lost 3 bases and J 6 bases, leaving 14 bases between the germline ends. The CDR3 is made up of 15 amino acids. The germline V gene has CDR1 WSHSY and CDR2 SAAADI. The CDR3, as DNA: TGCGCCAGCAGTGATGGGGGAGGCGTAGCCGGGGAGCTGTTTTTT. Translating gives CASSDGGGVAGELFF.

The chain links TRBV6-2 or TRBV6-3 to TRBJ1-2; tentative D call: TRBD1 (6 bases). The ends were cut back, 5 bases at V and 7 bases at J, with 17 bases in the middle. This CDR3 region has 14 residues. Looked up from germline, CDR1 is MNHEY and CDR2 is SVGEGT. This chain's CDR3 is CASSHRGWDTGYTF. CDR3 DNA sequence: TGTGCCAGCAGTCACCGCGGGTGGGACACTGGCTACACCTTC.

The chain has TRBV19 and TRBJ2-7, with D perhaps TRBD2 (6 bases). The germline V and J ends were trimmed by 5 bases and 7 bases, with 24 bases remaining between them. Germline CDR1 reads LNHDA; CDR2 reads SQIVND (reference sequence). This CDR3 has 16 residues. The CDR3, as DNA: TGTGCCAGTAGTGCAGGGACGCGGGGACCGTCACGAGAGCAGTACTTC. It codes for CASSAGTRGPSREQYF.

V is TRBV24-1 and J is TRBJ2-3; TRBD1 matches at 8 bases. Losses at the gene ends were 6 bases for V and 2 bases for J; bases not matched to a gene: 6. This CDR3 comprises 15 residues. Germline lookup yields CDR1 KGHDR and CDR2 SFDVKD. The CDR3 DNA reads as TGTGCCACCAGTCGGGGACAGGCCAACACAGATACGCAGTATTTT. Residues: CATSRGQANTDTQYF.

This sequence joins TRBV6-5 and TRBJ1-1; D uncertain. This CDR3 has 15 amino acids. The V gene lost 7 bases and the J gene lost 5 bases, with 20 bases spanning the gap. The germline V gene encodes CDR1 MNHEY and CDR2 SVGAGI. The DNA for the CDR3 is TGTGCCAGCATATTTTTTGGACGGGGTTGGACTGAAGCTTTCTTT. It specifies CASIFFGRGWTEAFF.

In nucleotides, the CDR3 is TGTGCCAGCTCACCAGAGGGGGCCCGTCGGGAAAAACTGTTTTTT. This encodes CASSPEGARREKLFF. The chain is built from TRBV18 and TRBJ1-4; 7 nucleotides match TRBD1. V lost 2 bases, J lost 8 bases, and 8 bases stayed unmatched. CDR3 size: 15 residues. The germline CDR1 and CDR2 sequences are KGHSH and LQKENI.

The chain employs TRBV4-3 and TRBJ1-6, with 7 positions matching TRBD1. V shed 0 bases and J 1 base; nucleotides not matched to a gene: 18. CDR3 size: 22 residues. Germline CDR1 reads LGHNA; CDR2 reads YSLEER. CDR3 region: CASSQDVGSGTDESSYNSPLHF. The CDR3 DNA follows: TGCGCCAGCAGCCAAGATGTCGGTTCAGGGACAGACGAAAGTTCCTATAATTCACCCCTCCACTTT.

CDR3 nucleotides: TGTGCCAGCAGCCCAGCCGGGACAATGGGCAATCAGCCCCAGCATTTT. The encoded protein is CASSPAGTMGNQPQHF. V and J are TRBV2 and TRBJ1-5; a possible D gene is TRBD1 (6 bases). Germline V gene data show CDR1 as SNHLY and CDR2 as FYNNEI. Trimming took 6 bases from V and 2 from J, leaving 17 bases between them. The CDR3 loop spans 16 amino acids.

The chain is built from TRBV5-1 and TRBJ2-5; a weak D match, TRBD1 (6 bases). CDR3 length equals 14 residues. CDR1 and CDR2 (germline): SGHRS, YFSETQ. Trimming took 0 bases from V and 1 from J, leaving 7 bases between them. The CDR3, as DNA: TGCGCCAGCAGCTTGGGGGACATCCAAGAGACCCAGTACTTC. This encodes CASSLGDIQETQYF. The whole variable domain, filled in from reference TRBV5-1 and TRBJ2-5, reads KAGVTQTPRYLIKTRGQQVTLSCSPISGHRSVSWYQQTPGQGLQFLFEYFSETQRNKGNFPGRFSGRQFSNSRSEMNVSTLELGDSALYLCASSLGDIQETQYFGPGTRLLVL.